This T cell receptor (beta chain) originates from a study of blood T cell repertoires in COVID-19. Across the whole study: The United States, Italy and Spain provided the acute and convalescent COVID-19 samples. The cDNA or gDNA used as material had been derived from T cells, B-cell-depleted T cells, or PBMCs.

This clone was seen a few times. A Seattle source enrolled patients during active infection and followed them longitudinally. Authors' analysis steps: Scientists estimated how many nucleated cells there were by amplifying reference gene primers. TCRdb keeps only in-frame clones here, not all; method: immunoSEQ multiplex PCR. That table gives V, J and clone size, and the DNA gave D and trimming. The sample has 270,000 or so clones; roughly nine tenths are singletons. The sequence came from a woman aged 30 to 39 with COVID-19, enrolled during active disease. The sample taken for sequencing was peripheral blood.

CDR3 coding DNA: TGTGCCAGCAGCTTAGAGTGGGGGGGAAACACAGATACGCAGTATTTT. The encoded protein is CASSLEWGGNTDTQYF. The V and J genes are TRBV7-6 and TRBJ2-3, with 7 nucleotides matching TRBD2. Germline-derived CDR1 and CDR2 are SGHVS and FNYEAQ. With V trimmed by 1 base and J by 2 bases, 6 bases remained unmatched. This CDR3 region has 16 residues. The full variable domain, its missing parts supplied by reference TRBV7-6 and TRBJ2-3, is GAGVSQSPRYKVTKRGQDVALRCDPISGHVSLYWYRQALGQGPEFLTYFNYEAQQDKSGLPNDRFSAERPEGSISTLTIQRTEQRDSAMYRCASSLEWGGNTDTQYFGPGTRLTVL.